These 29 T cell receptor beta chains were all obtained from the same sample, sequenced in a study of cytomegalovirus exposure and HLA in healthy donors. PCR involved 60 Vbeta and 13 Jbeta primers. The assay was immunoSEQ multiplex PCR, and TCRdb's table has in-frame clones only and misses some. This table has some 130,000 clones, around 83% appearing once. Sequenced: PBMCs. The receptors shown here come from a male donor in good health and CMV-seropositive.

There are a few counts of this clone. The chain joins TRBV6-1 to TRBJ1-1, with TRBD1 as a possible D gene (6 bases). The CDR3 length is 17 residues. Per the germline V gene, CDR1 is MNHNS and CDR2 is SASEGT. V lost 3 bases to trimming and J lost 7 bases, with 24 bases between them. CDR3 nucleotide sequence: TGTGCCAGCAGTGAGAGTTACAGCGGACAGATGGTAGGTGAAGCTTTCTTT. Residues: CASSESYSGQMVGEAFF.

V usage is TRBV7-2 and J usage is TRBJ2-5, with 8 bases aligning to TRBD2. J was trimmed by 5 bases and V by 3 bases; bases with no gene match: 11. CDR1 and CDR2 from the germline V gene are SGHTA and FQGNSA. This CDR3 is built from 16 residues. The CDR3 DNA reads as TGTGCCAGCAGCTTCGAAGAGCGGGGGCTTGTTGAGACCCAGTACTTC. Residues: CASSFEERGLVETQYF.

This chain uses TRBV7-9 with TRBJ2-1, with 10 bases fitting TRBD2. V dropped 2 bases and J dropped 3; count of bases not matched to a gene: 1. Germline assignment: CDR1 SEHNR and CDR2 FQNEAQ (reference sequence). This CDR3 spans 15 amino acids. The CDR3 region has the DNA TGTGCCAGCAGCTTAAGGACTAGCGGCTACAATGAGCAGTTCTTC. This codes for CASSLRTSGYNEQFF.

The V call is TRBV5-1, the J call TRBJ2-5; TRBD2 agrees at 12 bases. The better agreement between TRBJ2-7 and the DNA end casts doubt on the J call. Germline values: CDR1 SGHRS, CDR2 YFSETQ. This CDR3 spans 18 amino acids. DNA for the CDR3: TGCGCCAGCAGCTTGAAGCTAGCGGGAGGGCCGGGAAGCCACGAGCAGTACTTC. It specifies CASSLKLAGGPGSHEQYF.

The V and J genes are TRBV6-5 and TRBJ1-2; TRBD1 aligns across 7 bases. The junction had 6 bases not matched to a gene; V was cut back by 7 bases and J by 4 bases. The CDR3 runs to 13 residues. Per the germline V gene, CDR1 is MNHEY and CDR2 is SVGAGI. The CDR3 protein is CASTQGQPYGYTF. Written as DNA, the CDR3 is TGTGCCAGCACCCAGGGACAGCCCTATGGCTACACCTTC.

This clone has more than one count but fewer than ten. J is TRBJ1-4 and V is TRBV27, with 7 bases identical to TRBD1. The CDR3 spans 16 residues. The V segment lost 4 bases and the J segment 4 bases; nucleotides outside the gene matches: 9. CDR1 and CDR2 from the germline V gene are MNHEY and SMNVEV (reference sequence). Here the CDR3 reads CASSSDRQLNNEKLFF. For the CDR3, the DNA is TGTGCCAGCAGTTCGGACAGGCAGCTGAATAATGAAAAACTGTTTTTT.

This clone was seen once. The chain carries TRBV28 and TRBJ2-7; TRBD2 is a possible D gene (6 bases). V was shortened by 6 bases and J by 7 bases, with 16 bases between the two germline ends. The V gene's germline CDR1 is MDHEN and CDR2 SYDVKM. The CDR3 consists of 13 residues. CDR3 DNA: TGTGCCAGCAGCCCGGGAGAAATCTGGGAGCAGTACTTC. Translation: CASSPGEIWEQYF.

The chain joins TRBV6-5 to TRBJ1-1; 9 nucleotides agree with TRBD1. The CDR3 spans 15 residues. The germline V gene encodes CDR1 MNHEY and CDR2 SVGAGI. J was trimmed by 3 bases and V by 2 bases; bases with no gene match: 4. CDR3 bases: TGTGCCAGCAGTTACCGCACAGGGGGCTACACTGAAGCTTTCTTT. Protein: CASSYRTGGYTEAFF.

V is TRBV2 and J is TRBJ1-5; D uncertain. V lost 2 bases and J lost 0, with 8 bases in between. The CDR3 extends over 15 amino acids. CDR1 SNHLY and CDR2 FYNNEI come from the germline V gene. In nucleotides, the CDR3 is TGTGCCAGCAGTGAACGGGGATATAGCAATCAGCCCCAGCATTTT. Translating gives CASSERGYSNQPQHF.

In this sample, this clone turned up once. The DNA for the CDR3 is TGTGCCAGCAGCCCCTTTCTCGGGGATGAGCAGTTCTTC. It codes for CASSPFLGDEQFF. The V and J genes are TRBV13 and TRBJ2-1; a weak D match, TRBD2 (5 bases). CDR1 PRHDT and CDR2 FYEKMQ come from the germline V gene (reference sequence). Trimming cost V 5 bases and J 8 bases, with 13 bases left between them. The CDR3 sequence is 13 residues long.

This chain uses TRBV4-3 with TRBJ2-1; possibly TRBD1 for D (6 bases). V dropped 0 bases and J dropped 4 bases, with 10 bases sitting between them. There are 15 residues in the CDR3. CDR1 LGHNA and CDR2 YSLEER come from the germline V gene. For the CDR3, the DNA is TGCGCCAGCAGCCAAGAGAGGACAGCGTACAATGAGCAGTTCTTC. It codes for CASSQERTAYNEQFF.

The chain recombines TRBV9 with TRBJ2-3; D perhaps matches TRBD2 (5 bases). Per germline, CDR1 SGDLS and CDR2 YYNGEE. The CDR3 has 16 amino acids. V was clipped by 0 bases and J by 1 base, with 12 bases between them. As DNA, the CDR3 is TGTGCCAGCAGCGTAGGGCAGACTACTCGCACAGATACGCAGTATTTT. Translating it yields CASSVGQTTRTDTQYF.

This rearrangement joins TRBV5-4 to TRBJ2-3, with a weak D call TRBD2 (7 bases). CDR1 is SGHNT and CDR2 is YYREEE in the germline V gene (reference sequence). V lost 4 bases, J lost 0 bases, and 12 bases lay in between. This CDR3 region has 15 residues. The chain's CDR3 is CASSPGGTSTDTQYF. CDR3 coding DNA: TGTGCCAGCAGCCCCGGGGGGACAAGCACAGATACGCAGTATTTT.

This chain joins TRBV30 and TRBJ1-5; TRBD1 agrees at 7 bases. The CDR3 contains 15 residues. The V gene end was trimmed by 4 bases and the J gene end by 3 bases; junction bases not matched to a gene: 9. The germline V gene encodes CDR1 GTSNPN and CDR2 SVGIG (reference sequence). CDR3 protein: CAWTHGQAYNQPQHF. In DNA form, the CDR3 reads TGTGCCTGGACCCACGGACAGGCCTACAATCAGCCCCAGCATTTT.

This clone occurred a few times. The chain links TRBV5-6 to TRBJ2-2; TRBD2 aligns across 10 bases. The germline CDR1 and CDR2 sequences are SGHDT and YYEEEE. V shed 2 bases, J shed 5 bases, and the junction held 6 bases outside the gene matches. The CDR3 covers 16 residues. The CDR3 DNA reads TGTGCCAGCAGCTTATTAGGTAGCGGGAGGACCGGGGAGCTGTTTTTT. This translates into CASSLLGSGRTGELFF.

The CDR3 coding sequence is TGCGCCAGCGGGGGCGCAAGGGGCTACACCTTC. The encoded protein is CASGGARGYTF. V gene TRBV5-1 combines with J gene TRBJ1-2; D possibly corresponds to TRBD1 (6 bases). The germline gives CDR1 SGHRS, CDR2 YFSETQ. Trimming removed 7 bases from V and 8 bases from J, with 12 bases in between. The CDR3 sequence is 11 residues long.

The chain joins TRBV7-3 to TRBJ1-2; D is perhaps TRBD1 (6 bases). V shed 2 bases and J shed 4 bases, with 23 bases lying between them. There are 18 residues in the CDR3. Germline CDR1 is SGHTA and CDR2 is FQGTGA. This CDR3 is CASSLRRPGGGEGYGYTF. DNA of the CDR3: TGTGCCAGCAGCTTACGACGTCCGGGGGGGGGCGAGGGCTATGGCTACACCTTC. Combining the CDR3 with reference TRBV7-3 and TRBJ1-2 gives the whole variable domain GAGVSQTPSNKVTEKGKYVELRCDPISGHTALYWYRQSLGQGPEFLIYFQGTGAADDSGLPNDRFFAVRPEGSVSTLKIQRTERGDSAVYLCASSLRRPGGGEGYGYTFGSGTRLTVV.

The rearrangement uses TRBV7-8 and TRBJ1-1; D call uncertain. CDR3 size: 15 residues. Trimming removed 4 bases from V and 6 bases from J, with 18 bases in between. Germline loops: CDR1 SGHVS, CDR2 FQNEAQ. The CDR3, as DNA: TGTGCCAGCAGCTCAAACAGAGGGATAGGGTCTGAAGCTTTCTTT. This sequence encodes CASSSNRGIGSEAFF.

The rearrangement uses TRBV7-2 and TRBJ2-7, with D perhaps TRBD2 (7 bases). The CDR3 has 14 residues. V was cut by 4 bases and J by 3 bases, with 13 bases left in between. CDR1 and CDR2 from the germline V gene are SGHTA and FQGNSA. CDR3 protein: CASSYAGAFYEQYF. The CDR3 coding sequence is TGTGCCAGCAGCTACGCGGGGGCCTTCTACGAGCAGTACTTC.

V is TRBV6-5 and J is TRBJ2-7, with D tentatively TRBD2 (5 bases). The CDR3 has 14 residues. Deletions cut 2 bases from V and 3 bases from J, with 11 bases between. In germline, CDR1 is MNHEY, CDR2 SVGAGI. CDR3 DNA sequence: TGTGCCAGCAGTTACCAGACTACTGGCTACGAGCAGTACTTC. Translated, it gives CASSYQTTGYEQYF.

V and J are TRBV30 and TRBJ2-1; possibly TRBD1 for D (6 bases). V lost 4 bases and J lost 12, with 19 bases in between. CDR1 is GTSNPN, CDR2 SVGIG, per germline (reference sequence). This CDR3 region has 13 residues. CDR3 bases: TGTGCCTGGACAGGGGCTGAGGTCCGTCGGCAGTTCTTC. This translates into CAWTGAEVRRQFF. Filled out from reference TRBV30 and TRBJ2-1, the complete variable domain reads SQTIHQWPATLVQPVGSPLSLECTVEGTSNPNLYWYRQAAGRGLQLLFYSVGIGQISSEVPQNLSASRPQDRQFILSSKKLLLSDSGFYLCAWTGAEVRRQFFGPGTRLTVL.

This clone was counted only a few times. The chain links TRBV6-5 to TRBJ2-3; 8 bases map to TRBD2. The CDR3 consists of 15 residues. The trim removed 0 bases at V and 1 base at J, leaving 0 bases unmatched. Germline V gene sequence: CDR1 MNHEY, CDR2 SVGAGI. CDR3 bases: TGTGCCAGCAGTTACTCGACTAGCGGCACAGATACGCAGTATTTT. This codes for CASSYSTSGTDTQYF.

This chain joins TRBV6-1 and TRBJ1-2; D unclear. The CDR3 has 13 residues. Germline V gene data show CDR1 as MNHNS and CDR2 as SASEGT. Trimming took 2 bases from V and 0 from J, leaving 4 bases between them. The CDR3 is CASSESANYGYTF. In DNA, the CDR3 is TGTGCCAGCAGTGAATCAGCTAACTATGGCTACACCTTC.

The CDR3 nucleotides read TGTGCCAGCAGCTTAGAGTACGGGAGGCGTCCCTACGAGCAGTACTTC. Its translation is CASSLEYGRRPYEQYF. The genes are TRBV7-9 and TRBJ2-7; 7 bases fit TRBD2. The CDR3 consists of 16 residues. The junction had 8 bases not matched to a gene; V was cut back by 1 base and J by 2 bases. Per germline, CDR1 SEHNR and CDR2 FQNEAQ (reference sequence).

The rearrangement joins TRBV5-1 to TRBJ2-7; 7 positions agree with TRBD1. The germline V gene encodes CDR1 SGHRS and CDR2 YFSETQ. There are 13 residues in the CDR3. The V gene end was trimmed by 4 bases and the J gene end by 2 bases; junction bases not matched to a gene: 3. The CDR3 DNA is TGCGCCAGCAGCCCCGGGACAGCCTACGAGCAGTACTTC. Translated, it gives CASSPGTAYEQYF.

This clone was seen only a few times. This chain joins TRBV27 and TRBJ1-5, with 11 bases aligning to TRBD1. V lost 4 bases and J lost 6; bases outside the gene matches: 5. The CDR3 contains 15 residues. Germline assignment: CDR1 MNHEY and CDR2 SMNVEV (reference sequence). The CDR3 bases are TGTGCCAGCAGTTCCGGGACAGGGGGGAGTCAGCCCCAGCATTTT. This gives the protein CASSSGTGGSQPQHF.

The chain employs TRBV21-1 and TRBJ2-4; TRBD2 is the table's D call and was not checked against the DNA. TRBV21-1 is a known pseudogene. CDR3 length: 16 residues. CDR3 coding DNA: TGTGCCAGCAGCAAAGGGGGGGATCTAGCCAAAAACATTCAGTACTTC. It translates to CASSKGGDLAKNIQYF.

The V and J genes are TRBV28 and TRBJ2-1; 11 positions agree with TRBD2. Unmatched junction bases numbered 6, after V lost 6 bases and J lost 5 bases. CDR1 MDHEN and CDR2 SYDVKM come from the germline V gene. CDR3 length: 15 residues. This CDR3 is CASRTGTSGDNEQFF. The DNA for the CDR3 is TGTGCCAGCAGAACCGGGACTAGCGGAGACAATGAGCAGTTCTTC.

The chain recombines TRBV19 with TRBJ1-6; 8 nucleotides align to TRBD1. CDR1 and CDR2 (germline): LNHDA, SQIVND (reference sequence). V shed 3 bases, J shed 9 bases, and the junction held 10 bases outside the gene matches. The CDR3 consists of 16 residues. The chain's CDR3 is CASSMFRDRRGSPLHF. CDR3 DNA: TGTGCCAGTAGTATGTTTCGGGACAGGCGAGGTTCACCCCTCCACTTT. The variable domain in full, with the rest retrieved from reference TRBV19 and TRBJ1-6, is DGGITQSPKYLFRKEGQNVTLSCEQNLNHDAMYWYRQDPGQGLRLIYYSQIVNDFQKGDIAEGYSVSREKKESFPLTVTSAQKNPTAFYLCASSMFRDRRGSPLHFGNGTRLTVT.